Listed below are T cell receptor beta chains from one sample, sequenced in a study of CD8+ T cells in alopecia areata. Assay used: immunoSEQ multiplex PCR; TCRdb lists only in-frame clones, some missing. In the table there are approximately 90,000 clones, about two thirds of which are singletons. The sample in question was CD8+ T cells sorted from blood, obtained at week 44, from a patient treated with tofacitinib. The receptors here all came from a human donor with alopecia areata. Both conserved end residues are part of each CDR3. D genes are given only for firm matches. For some rows the clone size is stated as once, few or many, or as a class when expanded; others skip it.

size,J,D,V,CDR3,DNA
-,TRBJ2-2,-,TRBV5-6,CASSLVFRGSGELFF,TGTGCCAGCAGCTTGGTGTTCCGGGGTTCCGGGGAGCTGTTTTTT
-,TRBJ2-1,TRBD1,TRBV5-1,CASSQSTGPYNEQFF,TGCGCCAGCAGCCAATCGACAGGGCCCTACAATGAGCAGTTCTTC
medium-sized,TRBJ2-2,TRBD1,TRBV6-4,CASSETGGTGELFF,TGTGCCAGCAGTGAGACAGGGGGCACCGGGGAGCTGTTTTTT
-,TRBJ1-2,-,TRBV2,CASSERTDKGYTF,TGTGCCAGCAGTGAAAGGACAGACAAGGGCTACACCTTC
-,TRBJ1-6,-,TRBV27,CASSPAPPGPNSPLHF,TGTGCCAGCAGTCCAGCGCCGCCAGGGCCCAATTCACCCCTCCACTTT
few,TRBJ2-1,TRBD2,TRBV6-6,CASTSTSGGFNEQFF,TGTGCCAGCACCTCGACTAGCGGGGGCTTTAATGAGCAGTTCTTC
-,TRBJ1-1,-,TRBV30,CAWGRGNTEAFF,TGTGCCTGGGGTCGTGGGAACACTGAAGCTTTCTTT
-,TRBJ2-3,-,TRBV30,CAWSLGGGSDTQYF,TGTGCCTGGAGTCTGGGGGGAGGATCAGATACGCAGTATTTT
-,TRBJ2-1,-,TRBV14,CASSHPGSSSYNEQFF,TGTGCCAGCAGCCACCCTGGCTCGAGCTCCTACAATGAGCAGTTCTTC
-,TRBJ2-7,-,TRBV19,CASSASDSSSEQYF,TGTGCCAGTAGTGCCTCCGACAGCTCCAGCGAGCAGTACTTC
once,TRBJ1-2,-,TRBV7-9,CASSLGSYGYTF,TGTGCCAGCAGCTTAGGTTCCTATGGCTACACCTTC
-,TRBJ2-7,TRBD2,TRBV4-1,CASSQEGTRGSYEQYF,TGCGCCAGCAGCCAGGAAGGGACTAGGGGGTCTTACGAGCAGTACTTC
-,TRBJ2-7,-,TRBV29-1,CSVEIQESYEQYF,TGCAGCGTTGAAATCCAGGAATCCTACGAGCAGTACTTC
-,TRBJ2-7,TRBD1,TRBV9,CASSVYRGSEQYF,TGTGCCAGCAGCGTGTACAGGGGAAGTGAGCAGTACTTC
-,TRBJ1-1,-,TRBV4-3,CASSQDPRGTEAFF,TGCGCCAGCAGCCAAGATCCGAGGGGCACTGAAGCTTTCTTT
few,TRBJ2-1,TRBD2,TRBV13,CASSLFTSGGYNEQFF,TGTGCCAGCAGCTTATTTACCAGCGGGGGGTACAATGAGCAGTTCTTC
-,TRBJ1-1,TRBD1,TRBV10-2,CASSRDSFEAFF,TGCGCCAGCAGCCGGGACAGCTTTGAAGCTTTCTTT
-,TRBJ1-5,-,TRBV25-1,CASSELEYNQPQHF,TGTGCCAGCAGTGAACTGGAGTACAATCAGCCCCAGCATTTT
-,TRBJ2-1,-,TRBV13,CASSSEGNEQFF,TGTGCCAGCAGCTCGGAGGGAAATGAGCAGTTCTTC
-,TRBJ2-7,TRBD1,TRBV7-9,CASSLRTGGGEQYF,TGTGCCAGCAGCTTACGGACAGGGGGAGGCGAGCAGTACTTC
-,TRBJ1-1,-,TRBV7-9,CASSYPRVSTEAFF,TGTGCCAGCAGCTACCCCAGGGTATCCACTGAAGCTTTCTTT
-,TRBJ1-1,-,TRBV6-5,CASSYSGENTEAFF,TGTGCCAGCAGTTACTCCGGGGAGAACACTGAAGCTTTCTTT
few,TRBJ2-1,-,TRBV29-1,CSVDVKGKLDNEQFF,TGCAGCGTTGACGTTAAGGGGAAACTCGACAATGAGCAGTTCTTC
-,TRBJ1-2,-,TRBV30,CAWEGSYGYTF,TGTGCCTGGGAGGGGTCCTATGGCTACACCTTC
-,TRBJ1-2,-,TRBV27,CASSLAGIDGYTF,TGTGCCAGCAGTTTAGCAGGGATTGATGGCTACACCTTC
-,TRBJ2-7,-,TRBV29-1,CSVKTGLDYEQYF,TGCAGCGTAAAAACAGGGCTCGACTACGAGCAGTACTTC
-,TRBJ2-4,-,TRBV11-2,CASSLEASLAKNIQYF,TGTGCCAGCAGCTTAGAAGCCAGCCTAGCCAAAAACATTCAGTACTTC
few,TRBJ2-2,-,TRBV30,CAWASVGAGELFF,TGTGCCTGGGCTTCGGTTGGAGCCGGGGAGCTGTTTTTT
few,TRBJ2-5,-,TRBV29-1,CSVEEAGAHETQYF,TGCAGCGTTGAAGAGGCAGGGGCCCATGAGACCCAGTACTTC
-,TRBJ2-2,-,TRBV2,CASTLGQNTGELFF,TGTGCCAGCACGCTAGGACAGAACACCGGGGAGCTGTTTTTT
-,TRBJ2-1,-,TRBV30,CAWSLEGAEQFF,TGTGCCTGGAGTTTGGAGGGGGCCGAGCAGTTCTTC
-,TRBJ2-2,-,TRBV5-6,CASSLVRQITGELFF,TGTGCCAGCAGCTTGGTAAGACAGATCACCGGGGAGCTGTTTTTT
-,TRBJ2-1,-,TRBV30,CAWSVGGGYNEQFF,TGTGCCTGGAGTGTAGGAGGGGGGTACAATGAGCAGTTCTTC
-,TRBJ2-5,-,TRBV7-8,CASSLAQPGEETQYF,TGTGCCAGCAGCTTAGCGCAGCCAGGGGAAGAGACCCAGTACTTC
few,TRBJ2-7,-,TRBV7-9,CASSLRQGNYEQYF,TGTGCCAGCAGCTTGCGTCAGGGAAACTACGAGCAGTACTTC
-,TRBJ2-3,TRBD1,TRBV15,CATSAHGGTGVADTQYF,TGTGCCACCAGCGCCCATGGGGGGACAGGGGTGGCAGATACGCAGTATTTT
-,TRBJ2-1,-,TRBV7-8,CASSLVMASGTLNNEQFF,TGTGCCAGCAGCTTAGTAATGGCGTCAGGGACTCTGAACAATGAGCAGTTCTTC
-,TRBJ1-1,-,TRBV19,CVSAGGYTEAFF,TGTGTGTCGGCCGGGGGATACACTGAAGCTTTCTTT
-,TRBJ1-2,-,TRBV28,CASSFRVSNGYTF,TGTGCCAGCAGTTTCAGGGTCTCGAATGGCTACACCTTC
-,TRBJ1-1,-,TRBV29-1,CSVLPDSTEAFF,TGCAGCGTCCTCCCCGATTCCACTGAAGCTTTCTTT
-,TRBJ1-1,TRBD1,TRBV30,CAWSLTGDTEAFF,TGTGCCTGGAGCTTGACAGGGGACACTGAAGCTTTCTTT
-,TRBJ2-5,TRBD2,TRBV7-2,CASSLGRLASPFTQYF,TGTGCCAGCAGCCTGGGGAGACTAGCGTCCCCGTTTACCCAGTACTTC
once,TRBJ1-1,-,TRBV5-1,CASDPTGRFTEAFF,TGCGCCAGCGACCCTACAGGAAGGTTCACTGAAGCTTTCTTT
once,TRBJ2-2,TRBD2,TRBV29-1,CSVSTSGDTGELFF,TGCAGCGTTTCGACTAGCGGGGACACCGGGGAGCTGTTTTTT
few,TRBJ2-2,-,TRBV27,CASSPLLAGTGELFF,TGTGCCAGCAGTCCCCTTCTCGCGGGGACCGGGGAGCTGTTTTTT
-,TRBJ1-2,-,TRBV4-3,CASSQDSAGNYGYTF,TGCGCCAGCAGCCAAGATTCGGCCGGTAACTATGGCTACACCTTC
few,TRBJ1-4,-,TRBV9,CASSARGGSEKLFF,TGTGCCAGCAGCGCCCGGGGAGGAAGTGAAAAACTGTTTTTT
once,TRBJ2-1,-,TRBV29-1,CSVEYGGKQSYNEQFF,TGCAGCGTTGAATATGGGGGGAAACAGTCCTACAATGAGCAGTTCTTC
-,TRBJ2-1,-,TRBV7-9,CASQRGGGDEQFF,TGTGCCAGCCAGAGGGGTGGTGGAGATGAGCAGTTCTTC
-,TRBJ1-1,-,TRBV30,CAWSQGMNTEAFF,TGTGCCTGGAGTCAGGGTATGAACACTGAAGCTTTCTTT
-,TRBJ1-2,TRBD1,TRBV29-1,CSVEDNPPSTGGYGYTF,TGCAGCGTTGAAGATAATCCCCCTTCGACAGGGGGCTATGGCTACACCTTC